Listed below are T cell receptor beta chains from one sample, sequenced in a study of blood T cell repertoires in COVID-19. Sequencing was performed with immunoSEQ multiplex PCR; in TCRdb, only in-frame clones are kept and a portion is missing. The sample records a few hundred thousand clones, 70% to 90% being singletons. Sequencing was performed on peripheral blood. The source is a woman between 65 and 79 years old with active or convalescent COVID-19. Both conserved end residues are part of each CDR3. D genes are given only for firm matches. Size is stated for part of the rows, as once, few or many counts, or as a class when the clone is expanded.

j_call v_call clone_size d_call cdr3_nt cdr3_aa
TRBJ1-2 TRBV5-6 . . TGTGCCAGCAGCTTGGCCGTGGTGGGGAGCTATGGCTACACCTTC CASSLAVVGSYGYTF
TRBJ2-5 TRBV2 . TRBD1 TGTGCCAGCAGAATTACCGGGACAGGGGTTGAGACCCAGTACTTC CASRITGTGVETQYF
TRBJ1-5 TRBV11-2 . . TGTGCCAGCAGCCGGAGCGAAGCCTATCAGCCCCAGCATTTT CASSRSEAYQPQHF
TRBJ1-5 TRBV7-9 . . TGTGCCAGCAGCGGGGACTTAAATCAGCCCCAGCATTTT CASSGDLNQPQHF
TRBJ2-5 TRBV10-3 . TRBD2 TGTGCCGCCGCCCCGCGGGGGGGCGCAGAGACCCAGTACTTC CAAAPRGGAETQYF
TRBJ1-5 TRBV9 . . TGTGCCAGCAGCCCTAGCGGAGGAGTGAGTCAGCCCCAGCATTTT CASSPSGGVSQPQHF
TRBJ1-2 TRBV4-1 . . TGCGCCAGCAGCCAAGGTAATAGCTATGGCTACACCTTC CASSQGNSYGYTF
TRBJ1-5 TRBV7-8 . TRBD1 TGTGCCAGCAGCTCGGGACAGGGAAGTCAGCCCCAGCATTTT CASSSGQGSQPQHF
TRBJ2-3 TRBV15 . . TGTGCCACCAGCAGCCCCGGGGGTAGCACAGATACGCAGTATTTT CATSSPGGSTDTQYF
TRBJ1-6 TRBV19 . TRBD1 TGTGCCAGCCGTGGACAGGGGGATTCACCCCTCCACTTT CASRGQGDSPLHF
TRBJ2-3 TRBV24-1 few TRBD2 TGTGCCACCAGTGATATCCCGCCGGGACTAGCAGCAGATACGCAGTATTTT CATSDIPPGLAADTQYF
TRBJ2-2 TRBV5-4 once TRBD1 TGTGCCAGCAGCCCAGGGACAGGCGCGAACACCGGGGAGCTGTTTTTT CASSPGTGANTGELFF
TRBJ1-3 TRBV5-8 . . TGTGCCAGCAGCTTGGATACTGGAAACACCATATATTTT CASSLDTGNTIYF
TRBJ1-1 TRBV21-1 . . TGTGCCAGCAGCAAAATAGGCAGGGGGAGCACTGAAGCTTTCTTT CASSKIGRGSTEAFF
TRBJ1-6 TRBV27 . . TGTGCCAGCAGTTTAGCCCAGGGGAATTCACCCCTCCACTTT CASSLAQGNSPLHF
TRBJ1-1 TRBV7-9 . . TGTGCCAGCAGCTTCTCGGGGACTGCGAACACTGAAGCTTTCTTT CASSFSGTANTEAFF
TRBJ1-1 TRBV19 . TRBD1 TGTGCCAGTAGTATGGTAGGGGGCCGGCAGGCTTTCTTT CASSMVGGRQAFF
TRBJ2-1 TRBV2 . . TGTGCCAGCAGGGGCGAAAACTACAATGAGCAGTTCTTC CASRGENYNEQFF
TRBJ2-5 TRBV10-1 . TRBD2 TGCGCCAGTTCCTATAGCGGGGGGCTCGGGGAGACCCAGTACTTC CASSYSGGLGETQYF
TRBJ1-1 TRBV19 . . TGTGCCAGTAGTACCGACCCGGGACACATGAACACTGAAGCTTTCTTT CASSTDPGHMNTEAFF
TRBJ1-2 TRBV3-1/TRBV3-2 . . TGTGCCAGCAGCCGGCCTTCCTCCGTGGGCTACACCTTC CASSRPSSVGYTF
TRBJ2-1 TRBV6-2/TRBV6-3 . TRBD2 TGTGCCAGCAGTAACGGGGGGGTTCGGGAGCAGTTCTTC CASSNGGVREQFF
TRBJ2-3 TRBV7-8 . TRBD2 TGTGCCAGCAGCCTTCGACTAGCGGGGGACACAGATACGCAGTATTTT CASSLRLAGDTDTQYF
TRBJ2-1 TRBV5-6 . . TGTGCCAGCAGCTTGTTGCCGTCTACCTACAATGAGCAGTTCTTC CASSLLPSTYNEQFF
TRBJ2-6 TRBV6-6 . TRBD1 TGTGCCAGCAGTCGGACCGGGACAGGAATCTATGGGGCCAACGTCCTGACTTTC CASSRTGTGIYGANVLTF
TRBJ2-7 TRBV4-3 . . TGCGCCAGCAGCCAAGAGCCTCAGGATTCCTACGAGCAGTACTTC CASSQEPQDSYEQYF
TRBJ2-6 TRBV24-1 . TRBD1 TGTGCCACCAGTGATTACCCGACCTTGGACAGGGGAGATGGGGCCAACGTCCTGACTTTC CATSDYPTLDRGDGANVLTF
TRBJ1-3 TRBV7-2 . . TGTGCCAGCAGCTCCCAGGGGAACTCTGGAAACACCATATATTTT CASSSQGNSGNTIYF
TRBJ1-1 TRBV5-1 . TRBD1 TGCGCCAGCAGCTCTACAGGGGGCGGTTTGAACACTGAAGCTTTCTTT CASSSTGGGLNTEAFF
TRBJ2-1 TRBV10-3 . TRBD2 TGTGCCATCAGTGAGTCGGGAGGGGCGGGTGAGCAGTTCTTC CAISESGGAGEQFF
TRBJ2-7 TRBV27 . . TGTGCCAGCAGTCCGTCGGACAGTTCATACGAGCAGTACTTC CASSPSDSSYEQYF
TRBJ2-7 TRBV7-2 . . TGTGCCAGCAGCTTGGGCAGGTATTCCTACGAGCAGTACTTC CASSLGRYSYEQYF
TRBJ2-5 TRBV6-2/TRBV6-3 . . TGTGCCAGCAGTCAAGGGGCTGAGACCCAGTACTTC CASSQGAETQYF
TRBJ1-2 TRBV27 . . TGTGCCAGCAGTTATAACAGCAAAGGGGTAAACTATGGCTACACCTTC CASSYNSKGVNYGYTF
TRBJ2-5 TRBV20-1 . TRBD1 TGCAGTGCTAGTGACAGGGGAGAGACCCAGTACTTC CSASDRGETQYF
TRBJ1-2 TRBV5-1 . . TGCGCCAGCAGCTTGGAGTCACCCCAGGCCCCTACCTATGGCTACACCTTC CASSLESPQAPTYGYTF
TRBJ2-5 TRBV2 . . TGTGCCAGCAGTGAAACCCTCCCGGGGAAACAAGAGACCCAGTACTTC CASSETLPGKQETQYF
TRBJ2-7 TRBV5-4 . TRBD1 TGTGCCAGCAGCTGGGGACAGGGAGACCTTATGAGGTCCTACGAGCAGTACTTC CASSWGQGDLMRSYEQYF
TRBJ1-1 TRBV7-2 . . TGTGCCAGCAGCCCTCCCCCCGGGGGAACCAGAGCTTTCTTT CASSPPPGGTRAFF
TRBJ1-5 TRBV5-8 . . TGTGCCAGCAGCCCGGGGATCCGTAATCAGCCCCAGCATTTT CASSPGIRNQPQHF
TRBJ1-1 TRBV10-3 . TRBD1 TGTGCCATCAGTGGGGTGGGGACAGGGGTAGGTGAAGCTTTCTTT CAISGVGTGVGEAFF
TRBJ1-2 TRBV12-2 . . TGTGCAAGTCGCTTAGGAACAGGGGATTCAATTGGCTACACCTTC CASRLGTGDSIGYTF
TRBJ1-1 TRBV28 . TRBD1 TGTGCCAGCAGTCCTTCGGCAGGGGGCGGGAGCACTGAAGCTTTCTTT CASSPSAGGGSTEAFF
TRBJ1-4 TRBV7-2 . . TGTGCCAGCAGCCCACAGGCCTCCTCAGAAAAACTGTTTTTT CASSPQASSEKLFF
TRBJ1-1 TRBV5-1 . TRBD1 TGCGCCAGCCATGCAGGGGGTGGGAACACTGAAGCTTTCTTT CASHAGGGNTEAFF
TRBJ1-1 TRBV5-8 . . TGTGCCAGCAGCCGCCCAATAGTCCTGAACACTGAAGCTTTCTTT CASSRPIVLNTEAFF
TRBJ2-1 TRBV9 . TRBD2 TGTGCCAGCAGCGCCCTAGCGGGGGGGGGAAATGAGCAGTTCTTC CASSALAGGGNEQFF
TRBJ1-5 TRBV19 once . TGTGCCAGTAGCGAAAGAGATAGCAATCAGCCCCAGCATTTT CASSERDSNQPQHF
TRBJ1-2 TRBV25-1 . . TGTGCCAGCCGGGGAGGGGATCCTAACTATGGCTACACCTTC CASRGGDPNYGYTF
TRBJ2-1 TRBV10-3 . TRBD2 TGTGCCATCAGGGGGACTAGCGGGGGCAATGAGCAGTTCTTC CAIRGTSGGNEQFF
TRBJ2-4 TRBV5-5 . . TGTGCCAGCAGCTCATCGAACCAGGCCAAAAACATTCAGTACTTC CASSSSNQAKNIQYF
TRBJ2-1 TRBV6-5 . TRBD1 TGTGCCAGCAGTCCTCCGGGACAGAGTTTCAATGAGCAGTTCTTC CASSPPGQSFNEQFF